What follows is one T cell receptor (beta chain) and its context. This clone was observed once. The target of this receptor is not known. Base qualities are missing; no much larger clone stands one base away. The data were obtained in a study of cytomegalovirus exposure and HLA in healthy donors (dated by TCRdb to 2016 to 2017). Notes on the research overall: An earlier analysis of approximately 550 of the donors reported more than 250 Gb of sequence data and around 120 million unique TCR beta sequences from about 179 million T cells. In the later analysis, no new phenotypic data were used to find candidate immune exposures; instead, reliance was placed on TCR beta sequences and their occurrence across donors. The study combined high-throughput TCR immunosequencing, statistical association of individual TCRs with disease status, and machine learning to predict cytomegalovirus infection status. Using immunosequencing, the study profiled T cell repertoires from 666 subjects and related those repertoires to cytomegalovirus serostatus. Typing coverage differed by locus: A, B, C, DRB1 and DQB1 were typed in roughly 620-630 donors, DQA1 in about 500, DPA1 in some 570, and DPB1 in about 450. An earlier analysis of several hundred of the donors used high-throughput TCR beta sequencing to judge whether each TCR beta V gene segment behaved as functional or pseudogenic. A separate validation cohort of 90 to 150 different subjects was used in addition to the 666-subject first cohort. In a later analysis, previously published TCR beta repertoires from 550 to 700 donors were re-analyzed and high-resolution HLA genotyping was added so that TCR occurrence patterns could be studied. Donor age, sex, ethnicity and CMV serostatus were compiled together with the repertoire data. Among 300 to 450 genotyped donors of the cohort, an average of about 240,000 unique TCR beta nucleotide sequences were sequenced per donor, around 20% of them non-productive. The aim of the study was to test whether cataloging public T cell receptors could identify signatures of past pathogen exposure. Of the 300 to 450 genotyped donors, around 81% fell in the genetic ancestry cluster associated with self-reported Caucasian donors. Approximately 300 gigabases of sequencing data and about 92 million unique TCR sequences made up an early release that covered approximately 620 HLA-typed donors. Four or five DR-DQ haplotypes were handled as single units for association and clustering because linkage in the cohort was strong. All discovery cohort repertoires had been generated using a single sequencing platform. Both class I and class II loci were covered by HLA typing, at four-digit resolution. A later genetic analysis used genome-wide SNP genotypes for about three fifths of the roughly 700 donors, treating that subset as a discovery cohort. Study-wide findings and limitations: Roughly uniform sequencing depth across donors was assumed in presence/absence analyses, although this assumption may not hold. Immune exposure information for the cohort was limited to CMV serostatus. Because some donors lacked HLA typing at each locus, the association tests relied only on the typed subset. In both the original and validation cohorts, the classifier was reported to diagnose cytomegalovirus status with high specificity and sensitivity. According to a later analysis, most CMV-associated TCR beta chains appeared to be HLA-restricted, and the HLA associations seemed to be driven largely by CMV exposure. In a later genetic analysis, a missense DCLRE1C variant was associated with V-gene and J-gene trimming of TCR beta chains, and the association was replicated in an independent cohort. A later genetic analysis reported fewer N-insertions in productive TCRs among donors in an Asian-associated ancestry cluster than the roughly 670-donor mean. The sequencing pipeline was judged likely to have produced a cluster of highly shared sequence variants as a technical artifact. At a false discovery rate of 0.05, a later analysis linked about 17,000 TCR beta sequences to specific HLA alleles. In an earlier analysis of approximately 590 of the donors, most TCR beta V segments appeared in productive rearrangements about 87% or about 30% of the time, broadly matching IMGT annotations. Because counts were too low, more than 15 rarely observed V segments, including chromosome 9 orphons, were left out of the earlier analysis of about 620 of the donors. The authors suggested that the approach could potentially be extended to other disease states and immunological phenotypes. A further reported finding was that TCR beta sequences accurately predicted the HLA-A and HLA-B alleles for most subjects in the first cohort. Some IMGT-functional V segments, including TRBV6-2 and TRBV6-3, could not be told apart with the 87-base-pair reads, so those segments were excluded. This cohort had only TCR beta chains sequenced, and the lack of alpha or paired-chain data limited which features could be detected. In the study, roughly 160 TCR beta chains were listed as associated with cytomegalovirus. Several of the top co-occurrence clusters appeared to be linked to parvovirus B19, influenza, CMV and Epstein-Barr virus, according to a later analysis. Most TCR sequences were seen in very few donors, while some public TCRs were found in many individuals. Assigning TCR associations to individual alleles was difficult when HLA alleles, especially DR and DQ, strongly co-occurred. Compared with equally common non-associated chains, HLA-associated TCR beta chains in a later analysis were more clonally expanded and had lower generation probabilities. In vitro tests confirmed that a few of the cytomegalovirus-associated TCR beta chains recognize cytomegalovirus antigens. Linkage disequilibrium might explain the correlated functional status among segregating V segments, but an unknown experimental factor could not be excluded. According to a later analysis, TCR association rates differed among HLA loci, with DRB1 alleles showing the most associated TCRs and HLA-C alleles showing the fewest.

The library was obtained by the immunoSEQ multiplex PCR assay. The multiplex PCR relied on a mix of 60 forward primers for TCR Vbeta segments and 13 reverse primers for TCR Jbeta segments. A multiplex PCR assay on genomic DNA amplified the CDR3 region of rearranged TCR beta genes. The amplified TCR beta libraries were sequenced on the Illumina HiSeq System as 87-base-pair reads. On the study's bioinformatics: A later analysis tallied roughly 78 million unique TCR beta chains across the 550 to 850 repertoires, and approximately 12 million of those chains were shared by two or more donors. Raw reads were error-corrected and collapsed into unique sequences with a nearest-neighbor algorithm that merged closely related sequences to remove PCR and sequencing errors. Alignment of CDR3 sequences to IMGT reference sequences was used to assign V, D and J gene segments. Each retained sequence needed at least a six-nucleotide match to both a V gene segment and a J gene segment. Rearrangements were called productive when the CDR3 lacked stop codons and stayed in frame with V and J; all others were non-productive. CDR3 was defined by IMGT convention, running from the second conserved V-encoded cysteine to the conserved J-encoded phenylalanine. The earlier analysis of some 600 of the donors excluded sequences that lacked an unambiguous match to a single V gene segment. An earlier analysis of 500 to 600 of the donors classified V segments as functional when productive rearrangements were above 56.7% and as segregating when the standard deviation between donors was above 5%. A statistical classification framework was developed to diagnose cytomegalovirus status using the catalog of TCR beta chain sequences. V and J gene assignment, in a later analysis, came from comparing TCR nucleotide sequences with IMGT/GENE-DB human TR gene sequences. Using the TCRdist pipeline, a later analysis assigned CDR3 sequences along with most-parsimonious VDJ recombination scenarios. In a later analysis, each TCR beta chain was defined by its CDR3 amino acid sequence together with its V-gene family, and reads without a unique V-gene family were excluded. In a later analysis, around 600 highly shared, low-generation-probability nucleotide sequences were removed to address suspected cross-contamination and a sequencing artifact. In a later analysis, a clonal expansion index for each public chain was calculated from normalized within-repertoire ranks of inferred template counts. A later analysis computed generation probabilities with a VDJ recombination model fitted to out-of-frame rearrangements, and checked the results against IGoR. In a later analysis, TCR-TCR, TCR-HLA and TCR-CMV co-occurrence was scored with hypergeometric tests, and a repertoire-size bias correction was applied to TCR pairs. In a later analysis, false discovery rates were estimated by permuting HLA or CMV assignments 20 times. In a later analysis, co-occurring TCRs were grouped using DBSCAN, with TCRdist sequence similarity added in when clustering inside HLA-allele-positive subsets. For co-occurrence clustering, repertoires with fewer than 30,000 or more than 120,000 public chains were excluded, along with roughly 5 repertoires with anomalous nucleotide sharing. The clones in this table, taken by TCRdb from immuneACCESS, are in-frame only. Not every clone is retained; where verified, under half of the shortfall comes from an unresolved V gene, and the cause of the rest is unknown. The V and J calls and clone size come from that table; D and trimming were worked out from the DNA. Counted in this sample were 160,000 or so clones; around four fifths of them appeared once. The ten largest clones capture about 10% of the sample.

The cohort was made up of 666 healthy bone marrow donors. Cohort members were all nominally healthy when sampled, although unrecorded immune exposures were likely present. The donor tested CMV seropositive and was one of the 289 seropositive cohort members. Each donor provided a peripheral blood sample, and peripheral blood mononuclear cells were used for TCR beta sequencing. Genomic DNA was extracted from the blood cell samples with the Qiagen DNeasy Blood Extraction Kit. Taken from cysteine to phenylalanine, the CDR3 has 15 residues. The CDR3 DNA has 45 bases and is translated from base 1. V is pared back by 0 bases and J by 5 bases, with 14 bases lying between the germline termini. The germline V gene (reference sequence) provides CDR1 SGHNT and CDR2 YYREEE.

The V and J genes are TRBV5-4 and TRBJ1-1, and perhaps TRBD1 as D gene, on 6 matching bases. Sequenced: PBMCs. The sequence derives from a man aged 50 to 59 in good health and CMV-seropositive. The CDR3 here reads CASSLAGGAGTEAFF. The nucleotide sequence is TGTGCCAGCAGCTTGGCTGGGGGGGCGGGGACTGAAGCTTTCTTT.